A single sample gave rise to the 17 T cell receptor beta chains below, sequenced in a study of blood T cell repertoires in COVID-19. Profiling relied on immunoSEQ multiplex PCR, and the TCRdb table lists in-frame clones only, not all of them. Of 90,000 or so clones in the sample, about 85% are singletons; the top ten hold about 3.8%. Input material: peripheral blood. The receptors originated from a man aged 60 to 69 with acute or convalescent COVID-19.

V gene TRBV9 combines with J gene TRBJ2-1, with 9 bases that match TRBD2. Germline V gives CDR1 SGDLS, CDR2 YYNGEE. J gave up 0 bases and V 0 bases, and 1 base lay outside the gene matches. The CDR3 covers 16 residues. Here the CDR3 DNA reads TGTGCCAGCAGCGTAGGTAGCGGGAGCTCCTACAATGAGCAGTTCTTC. This translates into CASSVGSGSSYNEQFF.

The J gene is TRBJ2-3, the V gene TRBV5-5; 7 bases line up with TRBD1. After removal of 0 bases from V and 2 bases from J, the junction contained 3 bases not matched to a gene. Germline CDR1 reads SGHKS; CDR2 reads YYEKEE (reference sequence). CDR3 length: 15 residues. The DNA for the CDR3 is TGTGCCAGCAGCTTGGGACAGGGATCCACAGATACGCAGTATTTT. Translation gives CASSLGQGSTDTQYF. Drawing the rest from reference TRBV5-5 and TRBJ2-3, the complete variable domain is DAGVTQSPTHLIKTRGQQVTLRCSPISGHKSVSWYQQVLGQGPQFIFQYYEKEERGRGNFPDRFSARQFPNYSSELNVNALLLGDSALYLCASSLGQGSTDTQYFGPGTRLTVL.

The chain has TRBV20-1 and TRBJ1-1; tentative D call: TRBD1 (5 bases). There are 11 residues in the CDR3. Germline loops: CDR1 DFQATT, CDR2 SNEGSKA (reference sequence). V was pared by 3 bases and J by 8 bases, with 10 bases between. In DNA form, the CDR3 reads TGCAGTGCTAGCTGGAGACAGGAAGCTTTCTTT. Translated: CSASWRQEAFF.

This chain links TRBV5-4 with TRBJ2-3; 8 nucleotides line up with TRBD1. The germline V gene has CDR1 SGHNT and CDR2 YYREEE (reference sequence). The CDR3 totals 15 residues. Trimming took 4 bases from V and 1 from J; bases not matched to a gene: 5. CDR3 DNA sequence: TGTGCCAGCAGCACGGGACAGGACCGCACAGATACGCAGTATTTT. Its translation: CASSTGQDRTDTQYF.

This sequence joins TRBV13 and TRBJ1-2; the D gene is possibly TRBD1 (6 bases). V was trimmed by 5 bases and J by 4 bases, leaving 17 bases between them. This CDR3 comprises 15 residues. Germline assignment: CDR1 PRHDT and CDR2 FYEKMQ (reference sequence). The CDR3 loop reads CASSQGWGTSYGYTF. The CDR3 nucleotides are TGTGCCAGCAGCCAGGGGTGGGGGACCAGCTATGGCTACACCTTC. The whole variable domain, filled in from reference TRBV13 and TRBJ1-2, reads AAGVIQSPRHLIKEKRETATLKCYPIPRHDTVYWYQQGPGQDPQFLISFYEKMQSDKGSIPDRFSAQQFSDYHSELNMSSLELGDSALYFCASSQGWGTSYGYTFGSGTRLTVV.

The chain is built from TRBV24-1 and TRBJ2-7; TRBD2 is a possible D gene (5 bases). CDR3 length: 14 residues. CDR1 KGHDR and CDR2 SFDVKD come from the germline V gene. CDR3: CTEGKFQRRYEQYF. The CDR3 nucleotides are TGTACCGAGGGTAAGTTCCAACGGCGGTACGAGCAGTACTTC.

CDR3 sequence: CASSQDRGLGSPLHF. In nucleotides, the CDR3 is TGTGCCAGCAGCCAAGACCGGGGTTTGGGTTCACCCCTCCACTTT. V is TRBV4-2 and J is TRBJ1-6; no clear D gene. The CDR3 loop spans 15 amino acids. Germline CDR1 reads LGHNA; CDR2 reads YNFKEQ. V was cut by 0 bases and J by 9 bases, with 12 bases left in between.

In DNA, the CDR3 is TGTGCCAGCAGCCAAGATCGGAGATTGCTGTTTTTT. Encoded protein: CASSQDRRLLFF. This chain joins TRBV14 and TRBJ2-2, with D uncertain. Trimming cost V 0 bases and J 13 bases, with 9 bases left between them. The germline gives CDR1 SGHDN, CDR2 FVKESK. The CDR3 extends over 12 amino acids.

This clone was seen more than once but under ten times. The chain has TRBV6-1 and TRBJ2-7; 8 bases match TRBD1. Germline CDR1 and CDR2: MNHNS and SASEGT. With 2 bases clipped from V and 6 bases from J, the junction kept 9 bases outside the gene matches. The CDR3 spans 15 residues. This chain's CDR3 is CASSEPQGDRFEQYF. Written as DNA, the CDR3 is TGTGCCAGCAGTGAACCACAGGGGGATCGATTCGAGCAGTACTTC.

The chain uses TRBV3-1 (or the pseudogene TRBV3-2) and TRBJ2-1; the D gene is possibly TRBD2 (7 bases). The CDR3 is 15 residues long. Germline values: CDR1 LGHDT, CDR2 YNNKEL (reference sequence). The V end was cut by 0 bases, the J end by 7 bases, with 13 bases between. The CDR3 DNA reads as TGTGCCAGCAGCCAAGATGGGGGGGCCGTGAATGAGCAGTTCTTC. This encodes CASSQDGGAVNEQFF.

This chain connects TRBV30 to TRBJ1-3; no definite D call. The CDR3 is made up of 14 amino acids. The germline V and J ends were trimmed by 0 bases and 10 bases, with 16 bases remaining between them. Germline V gene sequence: CDR1 GTSNPN, CDR2 SVGIG (reference sequence). CDR3 amino acids: CAWSVVSPAGTIYF. CDR3 nucleotides: TGTGCCTGGAGTGTAGTTTCCCCCGCGGGGACCATATATTTT.

The chain recombines TRBV25-1 with TRBJ2-3; TRBD2 is a possible D gene (7 bases). The length of the CDR3 is 15 residues. CDR1 MGHDK and CDR2 SYGVNS come from the germline V gene. The ends were cut back, 0 bases at V and 4 bases at J, with 11 bases in the middle. CDR3 sequence: CASSEYVGGADTQYF. In nucleotides, the CDR3 is TGTGCCAGCAGTGAATATGTAGGGGGGGCAGATACGCAGTATTTT.

The chain recombines TRBV12-3 or TRBV12-4 with TRBJ2-1; tentatively, D is TRBD2 (6 bases). V was pared by 8 bases and J by 8 bases, with 10 bases between. The CDR3 contains 11 residues. The CDR3 DNA sequence: TGTGCCAGCGGGACTGGATATGAGCAGTTCTTC. Translated, it gives CASGTGYEQFF.

The chain joins TRBV27 to TRBJ1-6, with 10 bases identical to TRBD1. V was pared by 5 bases and J by 6 bases, with 7 bases of the junction left unmatched. CDR3 size: 16 residues. Germline V gives CDR1 MNHEY, CDR2 SMNVEV (reference sequence). CDR3 DNA: TGTGCCAGCAGTACCCGGGACAGGGGCCTTAATTCACCCCTCCACTTT. Its translation is CASSTRDRGLNSPLHF.

This rearrangement joins TRBV6-4 to TRBJ2-7; 12 bases match TRBD2. V was clipped by 6 bases and J by 1 base; unmatched bases: 13. The germline V gene has CDR1 MRHNA and CDR2 SNTAGT. The CDR3 spans 18 residues. This CDR3 is CASSHVGTGTSGSYEQYF. The DNA of the CDR3 is TGTGCCAGCAGCCACGTAGGGACTGGGACTAGCGGGTCCTACGAGCAGTACTTC.

The rearrangement uses TRBV19 and TRBJ2-3, with TRBD1 matching 10 bases. The germline CDR1 and CDR2 sequences are LNHDA and SQIVND (reference sequence). The V gene end was trimmed by 6 bases and the J gene end by 6 bases; junction bases not matched to a gene: 6. The CDR3 contains 14 residues. In DNA form, the CDR3 reads TGTGCCAGTAGGGACAGGGGGACATCGGATACGCAGTATTTT. Translation gives CASRDRGTSDTQYF.

The chain links TRBV6-6 to TRBJ2-7; D may be TRBD2 (7 bases). Germline V gene data show CDR1 as MNHNY and CDR2 as SVGAGI (reference sequence). The CDR3 covers 14 residues. With 8 bases removed from V and 1 base from J, the gap between germline ends came to 15 bases. Written as DNA, the CDR3 is TGTGCCAGCTCTGGGGGGGGCGCTTCCTACGAGCAGTACTTC. Protein sequence: CASSGGGASYEQYF.